These 15 T cell receptor beta chains were sequenced from one sample in a study of T cells in Graves' hyperthyroidism and ophthalmopathy. It was RNA transcripts that yielded the amplified TCR beta CDR3 regions. Primed by the HTBI set, a first-round RT-PCR was run on the TCR CDR3. TCRdb analysed the multiplex PCR reads with MiXCR anew, one entry per CDR3 protein. The table includes 470,000 or so distinct CDR3 sequences, less than 25% detected once. Sequencing was performed on blood. The receptors shown here come from a man aged 18 to 30 with Graves' hyperthyroidism.

This clonotype came up many times. This rearrangement joins TRBV27 to TRBJ2-7; D may be TRBD1 (6 bases). Germline CDR1 and CDR2: MNHEY and SMNVEV (reference sequence). This CDR3 contains 12 residues. V was cut by 4 bases and J by 6 bases, with 10 bases left in between. The DNA of the CDR3 is TGTGCCAGCAGTTCGACAGGCTTCGAGCAGTACTTC. It yields the protein CASSSTGFEQYF.

The chain carries TRBV12-5 and TRBJ1-6; the D is unclear. The germline V and J ends were trimmed by 6 bases and 14 bases, with 20 bases remaining between them. Germline V gene data show CDR1 as LGHNT and CDR2 as FRNRAP. This CDR3 region has 14 residues. CDR3 loop: CASGVASSGVSLHF. The DNA of the CDR3 is TGTGCTAGTGGGGTTGCCTCGAGTGGGGTGTCCCTCCACTTT.

This rearrangement joins TRBV4-3 to TRBJ1-1; D is possibly TRBD1 (5 bases). Germline V gene lookup returns CDR1 LGHNA and CDR2 YSLEER. The CDR3 is 15 residues long. V lost 1 base, J lost 4 bases, and 13 bases lay in between. Written as DNA, the CDR3 is TGCGCCAGCAGCCAAGGGGGGTGGGGGAGCACTGAAGCTTTCTTT. Protein sequence: CASSQGGWGSTEAFF.

The chain carries TRBV5-1 and TRBJ1-1, with 8 bases that match TRBD1. Germline CDR1 reads SGHRS; CDR2 reads YFSETQ. This CDR3 contains 14 residues. V lost 1 base and J lost 7; bases outside the gene matches: 6. The CDR3 spells CASSLLAGGDEAFF. CDR3 coding DNA: TGCGCCAGCAGCTTGCTGGCAGGGGGCGATGAAGCTTTCTTT. Looking up the rest from reference TRBV5-1 and TRBJ1-1 gives the full variable domain: KAGVTQTPRYLIKTRGQQVTLSCSPISGHRSVSWYQQTPGQGLQFLFEYFSETQRNKGNFPGRFSGRQFSNSRSEMNVSTLELGDSALYLCASSLLAGGDEAFFGQGTRLTVV.

This clonotype was counted many times. The rearrangement links TRBV6-1 to TRBJ1-3; TRBD1 agrees at 8 bases. CDR1 and CDR2 from the germline V gene are MNHNS and SASEGT. The trim removed 1 base at V and 4 bases at J, leaving 0 bases unmatched. The CDR3 is 14 amino acids. The CDR3: CASSEGTGGNTIYF. In DNA, the CDR3 is TGTGCCAGCAGTGAAGGGACAGGGGGAAACACCATATATTTT.

Ten or more counts support this clonotype. This chain connects TRBV20-1 to TRBJ1-1, with 7 bases fitting TRBD1. CDR1 is DFQATT and CDR2 is SNEGSKA in the germline V gene (reference sequence). The CDR3 runs to 14 residues. Trimming removed 6 bases from V and 4 bases from J; junction bases left unmatched: 11. The CDR3 coding sequence is TGCAGTGCCACCTGGGACAGTCTGAGCACTGAAGCTTTCTTT. It yields the protein CSATWDSLSTEAFF.

This clonotype was found a few times. The gene calls are TRBV10-3 and TRBJ2-5; D is ambiguous. Deletions cut 7 bases from V and 2 bases from J, with 11 bases between. The CDR3 consists of 13 residues. Germline assignment: CDR1 ENHRY and CDR2 SYGVKD. The CDR3 nucleotides are TGTGCCATCACTAAGGGCCCGCAAGAGACCCAGTACTTC. Protein: CAITKGPQETQYF.

This clonotype was seen many times. The chain couples TRBV6-1 to TRBJ2-7; no reliable D call. CDR1 and CDR2 from the germline V gene are MNHNS and SASEGT. Deletions cut 6 bases from V and 4 bases from J, with 10 bases between. The CDR3 has 12 amino acids. The CDR3 loop is CASSPIQYEQYF. CDR3 coding DNA: TGTGCCAGCAGCCCCATTCAGTACGAGCAGTACTTC.

There are many counts of this clonotype. The chain is built from TRBV25-1 and TRBJ1-1; D is uncertain. The CDR3 loop spans 11 amino acids. V was shortened by 6 bases and J by 6 bases, with 8 bases between the two germline ends. Per germline, CDR1 MGHDK and CDR2 SYGVNS. CDR3 bases: TGTGCCAGCAGACGGGGAGCTGAAGCTTTCTTT. Translated, it gives CASRRGAEAFF.

This clonotype was detected many times. The chain employs TRBV19 and TRBJ1-3; D gene uncertain. The CDR3 spans 15 residues. Deletions cut 4 bases from V and 3 bases from J, with 13 bases between. Germline values: CDR1 LNHDA, CDR2 SQIVND (reference sequence). CDR3 DNA: TGTGCCAGTAGTAGTTGGGATTACTTTGGAAACACCATATATTTT. As protein: CASSSWDYFGNTIYF.

This clonotype was counted between two and nine times. This chain connects TRBV29-1 to TRBJ1-2; D gene unclear. Trimming took 7 bases from V and 4 from J, leaving 10 bases between them. Looked up from germline, CDR1 is SQVTM and CDR2 is ANQGSEA. The CDR3 contains 11 residues. CDR3 bases: TGCAGCGCCTGGGATACCTATGGCTACACCTTC. Translation gives CSAWDTYGYTF.

The CDR3 DNA is TGTGCCAGCAGTCCCGGGACTTCTGGCTGGGAGACCCAGTACTTC. The encoded protein is CASSPGTSGWETQYF. The genes are TRBV27 and TRBJ2-5; a weak D match, TRBD2 (6 bases). CDR1 is MNHEY, CDR2 SMNVEV, per germline (reference sequence). V was pared by 5 bases and J by 5 bases, with 18 bases between. CDR3 size: 15 residues.

This clonotype was detected many times. This rearrangement joins TRBV6-5 to TRBJ2-7; D remains unclear. The CDR3 has 14 amino acids. V was clipped by 5 bases and J by 2 bases, with 13 bases between them. CDR1 is MNHEY and CDR2 is SVGAGI in the germline V gene. The CDR3 is CASSPLGFTYEQYF. CDR3 bases: TGTGCCAGCAGTCCACTGGGATTTACCTACGAGCAGTACTTC.

This clonotype came up many times. This sequence joins TRBV2 and TRBJ1-2; no clear D gene. CDR1 is SNHLY and CDR2 is FYNNEI in the germline V gene. V was trimmed by 7 bases and J by 7 bases, leaving 13 bases between them. The CDR3 contains 12 residues. In DNA, the CDR3 is TGTGCCAGCAAGGCCCGGAATAGTGGCTACACCTTC. It is translated as CASKARNSGYTF.

V is TRBV6-2 or TRBV6-3 and J is TRBJ2-7, with 9 bases lining up with TRBD2. V lost 2 bases, J lost 1 base, and 6 bases stayed unmatched. CDR1 and CDR2 from the germline V gene are MNHEY and SVGEGT. CDR3 size: 16 residues. CDR3 residues: CASSYRPAGGSYEQYF. The CDR3 region has the DNA TGTGCCAGCAGTTACCGTCCTGCGGGGGGGTCCTACGAGCAGTACTTC.